One and the same sample provided the 29 T cell receptor beta chains below, sequenced in a study of regulatory T cells in long-lasting Graves disease. Library construction for TCR beta used iRepertoire HTBI primers and Arm-PCR of CDR3 regions. MiXCR, run by TCRdb on the multiplex PCR reads, gives a single entry per CDR3 protein. The table has 550,000 to 700,000 distinct CDR3 sequences, approximately 16% seen once. Regarding time point: newly diagnosed GD, antithyroid drugs for less than 3 months. PBMCs were the source of the RNA used for TCR sequencing. Another study also made use of these data, one on T cells in Graves' hyperthyroidism and ophthalmopathy.

Sequencing used peripheral blood mononuclear cells (PBMCs), obtained at new diagnosis, from a patient treated with antithyroid drugs. The receptor source for this set is a man younger than 30 with Graves disease.

The J gene is TRBJ1-5, the V gene TRBV20-1; no definite D call. Germline CDR1 reads DFQATT; CDR2 reads SNEGSKA (reference sequence). V gave up 3 bases and J gave up 0 bases, with 12 bases separating them. The CDR3 loop spans 15 amino acids. The CDR3 coding sequence is TGCAGTGCTAGCCCCTGGCCCAATAGCAATCAGCCCCAGCATTTT. Translation: CSASPWPNSNQPQHF.

This clonotype appeared a single time. The rearrangement joins TRBV25-1 to TRBJ2-4; TRBD2 aligns across 12 bases. J gave up 6 bases and V 1 base, and 4 bases lay outside the gene matches. This CDR3 is built from 16 residues. Germline V gives CDR1 MGHDK, CDR2 SYGVNS. The DNA for the CDR3 is TGTGCCAGCAGTGAATCGACTAGCGGGAGAGGAAACATTCAGTACTTC. Protein: CASSESTSGRGNIQYF.

This clonotype was seen a handful of times. The chain links TRBV3-1 to TRBJ2-5; D is unresolved. The CDR3 runs to 12 residues. V lost 2 bases and J lost 12, with 13 bases in between. Per germline, CDR1 LGHDT and CDR2 YNNKEL (reference sequence). The CDR3 DNA is TGTGCCAGCAGCCAACTGAGCCATGTGGAGTACTTC. It encodes CASSQLSHVEYF.

This clonotype came up a few times. This chain uses TRBV28 with TRBJ2-7; no clear D gene. CDR3 length: 13 residues. Trimming pared 4 bases from V and 2 bases from J, leaving 9 bases between. Germline V lookup: CDR1 MDHEN, CDR2 SYDVKM. The CDR3 is CASSSHSAYEQYF. CDR3 DNA sequence: TGTGCCAGCAGTTCCCATTCGGCCTACGAGCAGTACTTC.

As regards this clonotype: With a much larger clone just one base away, this may be a read error. The CDR3 bases are TGTACCAGCAGCTTAGGGGACGGGAGAGGACTAGGGGAGCAGTACTTC. This sequence encodes CTSSLGDGRGLGEQYF. The chain links TRBV7-9 to TRBJ2-7; TRBD2 agrees at 7 bases. There are 16 residues in the CDR3. The germline V gene encodes CDR1 SEHNR and CDR2 FQNEAQ (reference sequence). Full variable domain (outside the CDR3, taken from reference TRBV7-9 and TRBJ2-7): DTGVSQNPRHKITKRGQNVTFRCDPISEHNRLYWYRQTLGQGPEFLTYFQNEAQLEKSRLLSDRFSAERPKGSFSTLEIQRTEQGDSAMYLCTSSLGDGRGLGEQYFGPGTRLTVT.

This clonotype has ten or more counts. The CDR3 protein is CASSESASGGMNTEAFF. CDR3 DNA sequence: TGTGCCAGCAGTGAATCGGCGTCCGGAGGCATGAACACTGAAGCTTTCTTT. This chain connects TRBV2 to TRBJ1-1; D is uncertain. CDR1 and CDR2 (germline): SNHLY, FYNNEI. The CDR3 totals 17 residues. Trimming stripped 2 bases from V and 0 bases from J, with 16 bases between. Full variable domain (rest looked up from reference TRBV2 and TRBJ1-1): EPEVTQTPSHQVTQMGQEVILRCVPISNHLYFYWYRQILGQKVEFLVSFYNNEISEKSEIFDDQFSVERPDGSNFTLKIRSTKLEDSAMYFCASSESASGGMNTEAFFGQGTRLTVV.

This clonotype occurred many times. The chain employs TRBV9 and TRBJ2-7; the D is unclear. The V end was cut by 4 bases, the J end by 6 bases, with 14 bases between. CDR3 length: 13 amino acids. CDR1 and CDR2 from the germline V gene are SGDLS and YYNGEE. This chain's CDR3 is CASSPSFTPEQYF. DNA for the CDR3: TGTGCCAGCAGCCCCTCGTTCACCCCCGAGCAGTACTTC.

The V call is TRBV9, the J call TRBJ2-1; 7 bases are shared with TRBD2. Germline V gene lookup returns CDR1 SGDLS and CDR2 YYNGEE. V lost 4 bases to trimming and J lost 5 bases; unmatched junction nucleotides: 9. The CDR3 consists of 15 residues. The chain's CDR3 is CASSPGRLADNEQFF. CDR3 in DNA: TGTGCCAGCAGCCCAGGAAGGCTAGCGGACAATGAGCAGTTCTTC.

This chain links TRBV10-2 with TRBJ1-5; unclear D gene. Deletions cut 6 bases from V and 0 bases from J, with 12 bases between. The CDR3 covers 15 residues. Germline lookup yields CDR1 WSHSY and CDR2 SAAADI. CDR3 region: CASSISGDSNQPQHF. CDR3 nucleotide sequence: TGCGCCAGCAGCATCAGCGGGGATAGCAATCAGCCCCAGCATTTT.

The chain employs TRBV30 and TRBJ2-7; 10 nucleotides align to TRBD1. Trimming took 0 bases from V and 5 from J; bases not matched to a gene: 7. Germline V gives CDR1 GTSNPN, CDR2 SVGIG (reference sequence). This CDR3 is 15 amino acids long. The CDR3 is CAWSVTGGAADEQYF. The CDR3 region has the DNA TGTGCCTGGAGTGTGACAGGGGGCGCAGCCGACGAGCAGTACTTC.

This clonotype was found many times. The V gene is TRBV6-1, the J gene TRBJ1-1, with 8 positions matching TRBD1. V gave up 5 bases and J gave up 7 bases; unmatched junction bases: 6. This CDR3 contains 13 residues. Germline lookup yields CDR1 MNHNS and CDR2 SASEGT. The CDR3: CASSPTGQGEAFF. The CDR3 DNA is TGTGCCAGCAGTCCCACCGGACAGGGTGAAGCTTTCTTT.

In this sample, this clonotype turned up a few times. V is TRBV11-2 and J is TRBJ2-3; 10 bases line up with TRBD2. The CDR3 runs to 18 residues. Trimming removed 4 bases from V and 7 bases from J; junction bases left unmatched: 17. CDR1 SGHAT and CDR2 FQNNGV come from the germline V gene. CDR3 nucleotides: TGTGCCAGCAGCTCCTCACGGGGGGGGCTAGCGGGAGTTCATACGCAGTATTTT. Its protein is CASSSSRGGLAGVHTQYF.

Notes on this clonotype: A much larger clone differs by one base, so this may be a read error. The rearrangement uses TRBV2 and TRBJ2-7, with TRBD1 matching over 9 bases. Germline assignment: CDR1 SNHLY and CDR2 FYNNEI. This CDR3 has 14 residues. The J segment lost 7 bases and the V segment lost 7 bases, leaving 11 bases of the junction unmatched. In nucleotides, the CDR3 is TGTGCCAGCACCCCGTGGACAGGGGAAAGTGAGCAGTACTTC. Its translation: CASTPWTGESEQYF.

This clonotype was counted ten times or more. This chain uses TRBV30 with TRBJ2-1; perhaps TRBD2 as D (5 bases). Germline V gene sequence: CDR1 GTSNPN, CDR2 SVGIG (reference sequence). Trimming removed 7 bases from V and 7 bases from J, with 11 bases in between. The CDR3 extends over 11 amino acids. CDR3: CAYERRNEQFF. The DNA of the CDR3 is TGTGCCTATGAAAGGAGGAATGAGCAGTTCTTC.

This clonotype showed up many times. The chain links TRBV30 to TRBJ2-1, with D tentatively TRBD1 or TRBD2 (6 bases each). Germline CDR1 is GTSNPN and CDR2 is SVGIG (reference sequence). V lost 2 bases and J 2 bases, leaving 13 bases between the germline ends. This CDR3 region has 15 residues. CDR3 nucleotides: TGTGCCTGGAGTAGGGGGGAGGACCCCTACAATGAGCAGTTCTTC. This codes for CAWSRGEDPYNEQFF.

There are many counts of this clonotype. CDR3 amino acids: CAWANQWTLATNEKLFF. CDR3 bases: TGTGCCTGGGCGAATCAGTGGACGCTTGCAACTAATGAAAAACTGTTTTTT. V gene TRBV30 combines with J gene TRBJ1-4; D uncertain. The germline gives CDR1 GTSNPN, CDR2 SVGIG (reference sequence). The CDR3 extends over 17 amino acids. V was cut by 5 bases and J by 0 bases, with 19 bases left in between.

J is TRBJ2-2 and V is TRBV20-1; 11 bases are a match to TRBD2. J was trimmed by 3 bases and V by 4 bases; bases with no gene match: 4. The germline V gene has CDR1 DFQATT and CDR2 SNEGSKA (reference sequence). This CDR3 region has 15 residues. The CDR3 region is CSAKIAGGYTGELFF. The CDR3 DNA reads TGCAGTGCTAAGATAGCGGGAGGGTACACCGGGGAGCTGTTTTTT.

This clonotype was seen many times. The chain uses TRBV2 and TRBJ2-4, with a possible D match to TRBD2 (6 bases). CDR3 size: 13 residues. With 8 bases removed from V and 8 bases from J, the gap between germline ends came to 16 bases. Germline V gene data show CDR1 as SNHLY and CDR2 as FYNNEI. CDR3 nucleotide sequence: TGTGCCAGCGGGGGGACCAGCGGAGACATTCAGTACTTC. As protein: CASGGTSGDIQYF.

This clonotype was counted many times. V gene TRBV28 combines with J gene TRBJ1-1; D might be TRBD1 (5 bases). Germline CDR1 MDHEN, CDR2 SYDVKM. This CDR3 region has 15 residues. Trimming pared 5 bases from V and 0 bases from J, leaving 13 bases between. CDR3 coding DNA: TGTGCCAGCAGTAAAGAGACAGAACTGAACACTGAAGCTTTCTTT. It translates to CASSKETELNTEAFF.

On this clonotype: A junction end diverges from the germline sequence, so it may reflect a read error. The chain employs TRBV12-3 or TRBV12-4 and TRBJ1-2, with 7 positions matching TRBD1. The CDR3 sequence is 14 residues long. The CDR3 sequence is CASSLDRTGYSYTF. In nucleotides, the CDR3 is TGTGCCAGCAGTTTAGATAGGACAGGCTATAGCTACACCTTC.

The chain combines TRBV27 with TRBJ2-7, with D possibly being TRBD2 (6 bases). Germline-derived CDR1 and CDR2 are MNHEY and SMNVEV (reference sequence). Between the trimmed V and J ends, which lost 3 bases and 0 bases, there was a span of 12 bases. CDR3 size: 15 residues. The CDR3 sequence: CASSFISGTSYEQYF. Here the CDR3 DNA reads TGTGCCAGCAGTTTCATTAGCGGCACCTCCTACGAGCAGTACTTC.

In this sample, this clonotype turned up a few times. The chain links TRBV10-2 to TRBJ2-1; 11 bases map to TRBD1. The CDR3 is 13 residues long. J was trimmed by 10 bases and V by 4 bases; bases with no gene match: 3. Germline assignment: CDR1 WSHSY and CDR2 SAAADI. This CDR3 reads CASSGTGGAEQFF. CDR3 DNA sequence: TGCGCCAGCAGTGGGACAGGGGGCGCGGAGCAGTTCTTC.

The chain has TRBV6-1 and TRBJ2-5, with D perhaps matching TRBD1 (6 bases). The CDR3 covers 13 residues. Germline V gene sequence: CDR1 MNHNS, CDR2 SASEGT. Trimming took 6 bases from V and 3 from J, leaving 11 bases between them. CDR3 protein: CASSRNREETQYF. DNA of the CDR3: TGTGCCAGCAGCCGGAACAGGGAAGAGACCCAGTACTTC.

The chain uses TRBV4-1 and TRBJ2-3, with D possibly being TRBD1 or TRBD2 (7 bases each). Per the germline V gene, CDR1 is MGHRA and CDR2 is YSYEKL. V lost 0 bases, J lost 5 bases, and 18 bases lay in between. This CDR3 is built from 17 residues. The CDR3 bases are TGCGCCAGCAGCCAAGATGGGGGGGGGACAGTCAGAGATACGCAGTATTTT. It codes for CASSQDGGGTVRDTQYF.

This clonotype turned up a few times. V usage is TRBV4-1 and J usage is TRBJ2-7; 8 nucleotides line up with TRBD1. The germline CDR1 and CDR2 sequences are MGHRA and YSYEKL. The CDR3 covers 15 residues. V was pared by 4 bases and J by 5 bases, with 10 bases of the junction left unmatched. CDR3 loop: CASSPNADREHEQYF. Here the CDR3 DNA reads TGCGCCAGCAGCCCTAACGCGGACAGGGAGCACGAGCAGTACTTC.

The gene calls are TRBV5-6 and TRBJ2-5; 8 nucleotides agree with TRBD1. After removal of 2 bases from V and 5 bases from J, the junction contained 8 bases not matched to a gene. The CDR3 runs to 15 residues. The germline gives CDR1 SGHDT, CDR2 YYEEEE. As DNA, the CDR3 is TGTGCCAGCAGCTTCCCCGACAGGGGCCGTGAGACCCAGTACTTC. As protein: CASSFPDRGRETQYF.

This clonotype was counted at least ten times. The V gene is TRBV19, the J gene TRBJ1-1; TRBD1 aligns across 8 bases. CDR1 and CDR2 from the germline V gene are LNHDA and SQIVND (reference sequence). This CDR3 is built from 15 residues. V dropped 6 bases and J dropped 6; count of bases not matched to a gene: 12. The CDR3 protein is CASRHRQGRASEAFF. In DNA form, the CDR3 reads TGTGCCAGTAGACATCGACAGGGGCGGGCCTCTGAAGCTTTCTTT.

At least ten counts were recorded for this clonotype. This chain connects TRBV6-2 or TRBV6-3 to TRBJ2-5; D possibly corresponds to TRBD2 (5 bases). The CDR3 runs 12 residues. Per germline, CDR1 MNHEY and CDR2 SVGEGT. Trimming removed 6 bases from V and 7 bases from J, with 12 bases in between. The CDR3 DNA follows: TGTGCCAGCAGCCAGGACGGAGGGACCCAGTACTTC. It encodes CASSQDGGTQYF.

In this sample, this clonotype turned up a few times. This chain joins TRBV6-2 or TRBV6-3 and TRBJ2-3; D is uncertain. The germline CDR1 and CDR2 sequences are MNHEY and SVGEGT. Trimming stripped 0 bases from V and 4 bases from J, with 14 bases between. The CDR3 is made up of 16 amino acids. The CDR3 spells CASSYSSGGFPDTQYF. CDR3 in DNA: TGTGCCAGCAGTTACTCTTCCGGCGGATTCCCAGATACGCAGTATTTT.